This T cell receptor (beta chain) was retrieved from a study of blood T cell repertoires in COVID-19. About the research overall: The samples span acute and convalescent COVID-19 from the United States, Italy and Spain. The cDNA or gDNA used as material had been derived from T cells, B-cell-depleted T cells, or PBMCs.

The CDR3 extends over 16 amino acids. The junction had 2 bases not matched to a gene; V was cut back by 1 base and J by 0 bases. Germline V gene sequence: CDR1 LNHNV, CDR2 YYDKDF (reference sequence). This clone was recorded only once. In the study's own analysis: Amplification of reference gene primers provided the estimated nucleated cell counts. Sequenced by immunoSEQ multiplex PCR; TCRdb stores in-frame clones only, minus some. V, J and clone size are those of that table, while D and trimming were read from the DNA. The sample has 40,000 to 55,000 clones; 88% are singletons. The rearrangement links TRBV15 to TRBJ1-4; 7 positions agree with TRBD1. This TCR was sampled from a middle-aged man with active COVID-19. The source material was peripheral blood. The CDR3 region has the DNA TGTGCCACCAGCAGAGGCGGGACAGCAACTAATGAAAAACTGTTTTTT. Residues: CATSRGGTATNEKLFF.